Reported below is one TCR beta chain. The antigen is undetermined. This sample is drawn from a study of cytomegalovirus exposure and HLA in healthy donors. Study-wide background: The approximately 120 validation repertoires used the same platform as the roughly 670 first-cohort repertoires, a later analysis reported. Regarding the study as a whole: Some TCR beta chains (over 150 of them) were listed as cytomegalovirus-associated.

With 9 bases removed from V and 6 bases from J, the gap between germline ends came to 24 bases. Germline CDR1 SGHDT, CDR2 YYEEEE. The length of the CDR3 is 15 residues. The donors were in the roughly 130-subject validation cohort, distinct from the approximately 700-subject first cohort. The method was immunoSEQ multiplex PCR; TCRdb's version includes in-frame clones alone and lacks a portion of them. In the table there are 120,000 to 150,000 clones, roughly 86% of which are singletons. This TCR was sampled from a woman under 40 in good health and CMV-seronegative. Sequencing input: PBMCs. The V gene is TRBV5-6, the J gene TRBJ1-2, with D perhaps matching TRBD1 (5 bases). CDR3 amino acids: CATLFGGRVAHGYTF. The DNA of the CDR3 is TGTGCCACCCTCTTCGGGGGAAGGGTTGCGCATGGCTACACCTTC.